This T cell receptor (beta chain) was sequenced for a study of early T cells in non-severe SARS-CoV-2 infection. In the study overall: Sequencing was performed on bulk RNA from unsorted whole blood, leaving chains unpaired. The study's findings and limits: Matching with VDJdb favored anti-spike CD8 responses (missing private and CD4 specificities).

In the library, individual cDNA molecules carried attached unique molecular identifiers. TCRdb processed the 5' RACE reads anew with MiXCR; each CDR3 protein has one entry. Of more than 60,000 distinct CDR3 sequences in the sample, over 4.5% were seen once. Turning to this clonotype: Its cognate antigen is unknown.

V lost 5 bases and J lost 0, with 11 bases in between. Germline V gene sequence: CDR1 SGHTA, CDR2 FQGNSA. The CDR3 consists of 15 residues. The chain links TRBV7-2 to TRBJ1-3; TRBD1 might be the D (5 bases). Source material: whole blood. This receptor was obtained from an adult who was a healthcare worker with PCR-confirmed SARS-CoV-2 infection or an uninfected control (not recorded which). The CDR3: CASSLRQLSGNTIYF. CDR3 in DNA: TGTGCCAGCAGCCTACGACAGCTCTCTGGAAACACCATATATTTT.